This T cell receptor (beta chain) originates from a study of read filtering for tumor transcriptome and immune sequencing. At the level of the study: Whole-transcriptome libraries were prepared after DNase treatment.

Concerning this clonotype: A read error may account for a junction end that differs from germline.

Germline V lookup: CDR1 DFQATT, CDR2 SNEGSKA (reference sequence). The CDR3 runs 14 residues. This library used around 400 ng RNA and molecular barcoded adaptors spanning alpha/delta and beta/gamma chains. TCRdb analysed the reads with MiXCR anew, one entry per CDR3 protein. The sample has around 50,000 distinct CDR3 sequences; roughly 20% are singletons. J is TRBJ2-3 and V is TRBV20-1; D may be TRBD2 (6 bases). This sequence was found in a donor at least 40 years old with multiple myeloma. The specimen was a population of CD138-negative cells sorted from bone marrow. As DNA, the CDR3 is TGCGGTGCTGGGGACTCTTCACGCACAGATACGCAGTATTTT. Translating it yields CGAGDSSRTDTQYF.